This TCR beta chain was obtained from a study of control samples from healthy donors and cancer patients. The assay was immunoSEQ multiplex PCR, and TCRdb's table has in-frame clones only and misses some. The sample carries tens of thousands of clones, around nine tenths recorded once. The V and J ends lost 4 bases and 3 bases respectively, with 9 bases between them. From germline, CDR1 is SGHDN and CDR2 FVKESK. The CDR3 is made up of 13 amino acids. The source is a man aged 25-45 years with colorectal cancer. This chain uses TRBV14 with TRBJ1-1; D uncertain. Sequenced material: PBMCs. The CDR3 DNA reads TGTGCCAGCAGCCCCTATAGGGACACTGAAGCTTTCTTT. Protein: CASSPYRDTEAFF.